This T cell receptor beta chain appears in the sequencing data of a study of T cell repertoires in cytomegalovirus infection. Notes on the study in general: Identification of carriers of CMV plus the relevant HLA was achieved through cumulative public TCR beta family frequency. The response measured ex vivo was dominated by TCR beta clonotypes (HLA-C-restricted and CMV-specific).

TCRdb independently ran MiXCR on the reads; one entry per CDR3 protein. The table has some 400,000 distinct CDR3 sequences, approximately 30% seen once. This clonotype was counted between two and nine times. No antigen is known for it. Per the germline V gene, CDR1 is SGHVS and CDR2 is FNYEAQ. The CDR3 has 18 amino acids. V lost 1 base and J lost 7, with 23 bases in between. Material for sequencing was PBMCs. The rearrangement links TRBV7-6 to TRBJ2-1; possibly TRBD1 for D (6 bases). The clonotype was recovered from a human donor in good health (CMV status not recorded). Some clones in this sample may be carry-over from other donors' samples. The CDR3 region has the DNA TGTGCCAGCAGCTTAGTCCCCCAAAAGACAGGTGAGGGGAATGAGCAGTTCTTC. Its protein product is CASSLVPQKTGEGNEQFF.